The entry that follows covers one T cell receptor (beta chain) sequence. Its specificity is not known. This CDR3 is 14 amino acids long. The germline V gene encodes CDR1 MRHNA and CDR2 SNTAGT. Trimming cost V 3 bases and J 4 bases, with 11 bases left between them. Preparing the TCRbeta library involved the use of unique molecular identifiers. TCRdb called the PCR reads again in MiXCR, with one record for every CDR3 protein. The sample gives over 85,000 distinct CDR3 sequences, roughly 7.2% of which show up once; about a sixth is in the top ten. This sample stems from a study of T-cell reconstitution after alpha-beta-depleted transplantation in children. General observations from the study: Recipient T cells and thymic progenitors that survived were the source of the high TCRbeta diversity seen at day 60 in some patients.

The V call is TRBV6-4, the J call TRBJ2-3, with D tentatively TRBD2 (5 bases). The clonotype was recovered from a boy between 2 and 15 years old with acute lymphoblastic leukemia, due to receive a stem cell transplant. The source material was PBMCs, sampled before TCRalphabeta/CD19-depleted stem cell transplant. The CDR3 is CASSERVGPDTQYF. Written as DNA, the CDR3 is TGTGCCAGCAGTGAGAGGGTGGGCCCAGATACGCAGTATTTT.